This T cell receptor (delta chain) was retrieved from a study of γδ T cells in repeated Plasmodium falciparum infection. The wider study: Each infection was followed by sampling at 21 days, plus baseline and some pre-infection draws.

This clone has a count of ten or more. A far more abundant clone sits one base away, making this likely a read error. The sample has other DNA sequences that encode this CDR3 too. TCRdb reran clone calling via CATT on the multiplex PCR reads. There are 70,000 to 95,000 delta-chain clones in the sample; 1.4% occur only once, and 9% lies in the top ten. The source material was gamma-delta T cells from blood. The receptor was isolated from a pool of human donors (malaria-infected and uninfected, not separated).

The DNA for the CDR3 is TGTGCTCTTGGGGAAAGGATCACTAGGGGGATACCGCCCACCGATAAGCTCATCTTT. Its protein is CALGERITRGIPPTDKLIF. The rearrangement links TRDV1 to TRDJ1; 9 nucleotides align to TRDD3. The CDR3 is made up of 19 amino acids. Germline V CDR1 and CDR2: TSWWSYY, QGS.